This paragraph covers one T cell receptor beta chain sequence. Germline assignment: CDR1 LGHDT and CDR2 YNNKEL (reference sequence). CDR3 length: 13 amino acids. Trimming left V 4 bases short and J 7 bases short, with 14 bases between. In the authors' methods: Amplification from reference gene primers served as the basis for estimated nucleated cell counts. Profiled with immunoSEQ multiplex PCR; TCRdb holds only in-frame clones, not every one. Clonal size and the V and J genes are those of that table, whereas D and trimming came from the DNA. The profile shows 100,000 to 120,000 clones, under 85% of them singletons. This sample is drawn from a study of blood T cell repertoires in COVID-19. About the study: The study drew acute and convalescent COVID-19 samples from the United States, Italy and Spain. Sources were T cells, B-cell-depleted T cells, or PBMCs; the material itself was cDNA or gDNA.

The clonotype originates from a woman aged 65 to 85 with acute or convalescent COVID-19. What was sequenced was peripheral blood. The V and J genes are TRBV3-1 (or the pseudogene TRBV3-2) and TRBJ2-7; the D gene is possibly TRBD2 (6 bases). The CDR3 loop is CASSPGWGGEQYF. The CDR3, as DNA: TGTGCCAGCAGCCCCGGGTGGGGAGGAGAGCAGTACTTC.